This paragraph reports one T cell receptor (beta chain). Its antigen remains unknown. The CDR3 covers 15 residues. Germline loops: CDR1 WSHSY, CDR2 SAAADI. After removal of 5 bases from V and 0 bases from J, the junction contained 4 bases not matched to a gene. Sequenced by immunoSEQ multiplex PCR; TCRdb stores in-frame clones only, minus some. The sample has 35,000 to 50,000 clones; around 89% are singletons. The data originate from a study of OX40 agonist ivuxolimab in advanced cancers. Study-wide findings and caveats: Within 6 weeks, CD4+ and CD8+ blood T cells expanded clonally at 0.1 to 3.0 mg/kg.

The sequence derives from an adult with an advanced solid tumor such as melanoma, head and neck, liver or kidney cancer. The material was CD4+ or CD8+ T cells sorted from blood, obtained in a trial of the OX40 agonist ivuxolimab. This chain joins TRBV10-2 and TRBJ1-3, with TRBD1 matching over 7 bases. Here the CDR3 reads CASSPGQLSGNTIYF. CDR3 in DNA: TGCGCCAGCAGTCCGGGACAGCTCTCTGGAAACACCATATATTTT.